The next 20 T cell receptor beta chains were all read from a single sample in a study of T cells in Graves' hyperthyroidism and ophthalmopathy. Amplified TCR beta CDR3 regions derived from RNA transcripts. The study used the HTBI primer set for a first-round RT-PCR of the TCR CDR3. MiXCR, run by TCRdb on the multiplex PCR reads, gives a single entry per CDR3 protein. The table includes about 600,000 distinct CDR3 sequences, 12% to 15% detected once. The source material was blood. The receptors were sampled from a woman aged 18-35 years with Graves' ophthalmopathy.

There are many counts of this clonotype. This chain uses TRBV20-1 with TRBJ2-7; tentative D call: TRBD2 (7 bases). Trimming took off 3 bases at V and 2 bases at J, with 14 bases between the two ends. Germline loops: CDR1 DFQATT, CDR2 SNEGSKA (reference sequence). The CDR3 has 14 residues. Here the CDR3 reads CSASLKGGAYEQYF. CDR3 DNA sequence: TGCAGTGCTAGTCTAAAGGGGGGGGCCTACGAGCAGTACTTC.

This clonotype was seen repeatedly, ten times or more. This rearrangement joins TRBV9 to TRBJ2-2; D might be TRBD2 (5 bases). Looked up from germline, CDR1 is SGDLS and CDR2 is YYNGEE. Trimming cost V 0 bases and J 6 bases, with 15 bases left between them. This CDR3 spans 16 amino acids. The chain's CDR3 is CASSVESGIGAGELFF. The DNA for the CDR3 is TGTGCCAGCAGCGTAGAATCGGGGATTGGCGCCGGGGAGCTGTTTTTT.

The rearrangement links TRBV9 to TRBJ1-2; TRBD1 matches at 7 bases. With 0 bases clipped from V and 4 bases from J, the junction kept 6 bases outside the gene matches. Germline assignment: CDR1 SGDLS and CDR2 YYNGEE. The CDR3 spans 15 residues. This CDR3 is CASSVEGQSTYGYTF. In DNA form, the CDR3 reads TGTGCCAGCAGCGTAGAGGGACAGAGTACCTATGGCTACACCTTC.

This clonotype was observed a handful of times. This may arise from a read error, as a much more abundant clone is one base away. The CDR3 sequence: CASSFSAGTSGYSYNEQYF. The CDR3 nucleotides read TGTGCCAGCAGTTTTTCAGCCGGGACTAGCGGGTACTCCTACAATGAGCAGTACTTC. The chain has TRBV12-3 or TRBV12-4 and TRBJ2-1; 12 bases map to TRBD2. The tail of the sequence fits TRBJ2-7 better, so the J call may be wrong. This CDR3 region has 19 residues.

In its sample, this clonotype was seen many times. The chain links TRBV6-2 or TRBV6-3 to TRBJ2-2; 7 nucleotides line up with TRBD2. This CDR3 has 15 amino acids. Per the germline V gene, CDR1 is MNHEY and CDR2 is SVGEGT. The junction had 3 bases not matched to a gene; V was cut back by 1 base and J by 4 bases. The CDR3, as DNA: TGTGCCAGCAGTTACTTCAGCGGGGTCACCGGGGAGCTGTTTTTT. It codes for CASSYFSGVTGELFF.

The V and J genes are TRBV20-1 and TRBJ1-2, with TRBD1 identical over 8 bases. Germline CDR1 and CDR2: DFQATT and SNEGSKA (reference sequence). The CDR3 has 15 residues. V trimming: 2 bases; J trimming: 8 bases; junction bases outside the gene matches: 13. DNA of the CDR3: TGCAGTGCTAGAAGGGGACAGGCTCTGTCAACCGGCTACACCTTC. Its protein is CSARRGQALSTGYTF.

This clonotype was counted only a few times. The chain joins TRBV12-3 or TRBV12-4 to TRBJ2-2, with D maybe TRBD2 (5 bases). Trimming took off 1 base at V and 6 bases at J, with 9 bases between the two ends. The CDR3 covers 14 residues. The CDR3 DNA reads as TGTGCCAGCAGTTTAGACGGGGTGGCCGGGGAGCTGTTTTTT. Translating it yields CASSLDGVAGELFF.

The chain couples TRBV7-6 to TRBJ2-7; perhaps TRBD1 as D (6 bases). This CDR3 comprises 15 residues. V lost 5 bases, J lost 0 bases, and 14 bases lay in between. Looked up from germline, CDR1 is SGHVS and CDR2 is FNYEAQ. This CDR3 reads CASSPFTGSSYEQYF. The CDR3 nucleotides read TGTGCCAGCAGCCCTTTTACAGGGAGCTCCTACGAGCAGTACTTC.

At least ten counts were recorded for this clonotype. This sequence joins TRBV2 and TRBJ2-5; D remains ambiguous. Germline V lookup: CDR1 SNHLY, CDR2 FYNNEI. Trimming cost V 3 bases and J 5 bases, with 4 bases left between them. The CDR3 length is 11 residues. CDR3: CASSEMETQYF. CDR3 DNA sequence: TGTGCCAGCAGTGAGATGGAGACCCAGTACTTC.

The genes are TRBV11-3 and TRBJ1-2, with 8 bases identical to TRBD1. The CDR3 extends over 14 amino acids. The ends lost 5 bases at V and 7 bases at J; junction bases unmatched: 9. The V gene's germline CDR1 is SGHNT and CDR2 YENEEA. CDR3 amino acids: CASSPDRASIGYTF. The DNA of the CDR3 is TGTGCCAGCAGCCCGGACAGGGCCTCTATTGGCTACACCTTC.

This chain uses TRBV11-2 with TRBJ2-3; perhaps D is TRBD1 or TRBD2 (5 bases each). Germline CDR1 reads SGHAT; CDR2 reads FQNNGV. The CDR3 runs 15 residues. V lost 3 bases to trimming and J lost 2 bases, with 12 bases between them. The CDR3 region has the DNA TGTGCCAGCAGCTTGAGGTCGGGACCCACAGATACGCAGTATTTT. It encodes CASSLRSGPTDTQYF.

This clonotype occurred many times. The V and J genes are TRBV18 and TRBJ1-4, with 7 nucleotides matching TRBD1. The germline gives CDR1 KGHSH, CDR2 LQKENI. J gave up 6 bases and V 2 bases, and 0 bases lay outside the gene matches. This CDR3 contains 13 residues. The CDR3 DNA is TGTGCCAGCTCACCAGGGACAGATGAAAAACTGTTTTTT. Its protein is CASSPGTDEKLFF.

This clonotype was counted at least ten times. The chain links TRBV30 to TRBJ2-5; a possible D gene is TRBD2 (6 bases). From germline, CDR1 is GTSNPN and CDR2 SVGIG (reference sequence). This CDR3 has 12 residues. V lost 3 bases, J lost 5 bases, and 10 bases lay in between. The CDR3 loop is CAWSGRGETQYF. The CDR3 region has the DNA TGTGCCTGGAGCGGGAGAGGGGAGACCCAGTACTTC.

This clonotype occurred many times. Here the CDR3 reads CASSLDRGGYYGYTF. The CDR3 DNA follows: TGTGCCAGCAGCTTAGATCGAGGAGGATACTATGGCTACACCTTC. This chain joins TRBV7-9 and TRBJ1-2; D unresolved. The CDR3 spans 15 residues. Trimming removed 1 base at V and 3 bases at J, with 12 bases between. The germline CDR1 and CDR2 sequences are SEHNR and FQNEAQ (reference sequence).

This clonotype showed up many times. The chain is built from TRBV28 and TRBJ2-3; maybe TRBD2 (6 bases). The CDR3 covers 16 residues. The V end lost 3 bases, the J end lost 6 bases, and 19 bases lay between the germline ends. Looked up from germline, CDR1 is MDHEN and CDR2 is SYDVKM. The CDR3 spells CASSFGRRRSADTQYF. The CDR3 bases are TGTGCCAGCAGTTTTGGGAGGAGGAGGTCCGCGGATACGCAGTATTTT.

Many counts were recorded for this clonotype. The chain uses TRBV2 and TRBJ2-7; 9 nucleotides align to TRBD1. The trim removed 7 bases at V and 9 bases at J, leaving 7 bases unmatched. The length of the CDR3 is 12 residues. Germline V gene data show CDR1 as SNHLY and CDR2 as FYNNEI. CDR3 sequence: CASTQTGGRQYF. The CDR3 DNA follows: TGTGCCAGCACCCAGACAGGGGGGAGGCAGTACTTC.

This clonotype was observed many times. The chain recombines TRBV2 with TRBJ2-3, with D uncertain. Germline CDR1 SNHLY, CDR2 FYNNEI. With 0 bases removed from V and 7 bases from J, the gap between germline ends came to 17 bases. CDR3 length equals 16 residues. This chain's CDR3 is CASSEATHVIGYTQYF. CDR3 nucleotide sequence: TGTGCCAGCAGTGAAGCGACCCACGTTATAGGGTATACGCAGTATTTT.

Notes on this clonotype: Being one base from a much bigger clone, this may be a read error. The rearrangement joins TRBV6-1 to TRBJ1-1; TRBD1 matches 9 bases. Germline lookup yields CDR1 MNHNS and CDR2 SASEGT. The trim removed 6 bases at V and 4 bases at J, leaving 6 bases unmatched. This CDR3 is 14 amino acids long. The CDR3 sequence: CASSRTGESTEAFF. The CDR3 DNA follows: TGTGCCAGCAGCAGGACAGGGGAGAGCACTGAAGCTTTCTTT.

This clonotype was observed many times. The chain combines TRBV6-1 with TRBJ1-4; D is perhaps TRBD1 (6 bases). Looked up from germline, CDR1 is MNHNS and CDR2 is SASEGT. The CDR3 runs 14 residues. Trimming took 6 bases from V and 7 from J, leaving 15 bases between them. The CDR3 spells CASSPEGVIEKLFF. In DNA, the CDR3 is TGTGCCAGCAGCCCCGAGGGGGTCATTGAAAAACTGTTTTTT.

This clonotype was picked up many times. The rearrangement links TRBV6-1 to TRBJ2-5; 7 nucleotides match TRBD2. Germline V gene lookup returns CDR1 MNHNS and CDR2 SASEGT. The CDR3 loop spans 12 amino acids. Unmatched junction bases numbered 8, after V lost 10 bases and J lost 6 bases. CDR3 residues: CATGGRAKTQYF. The DNA of the CDR3 is TGTGCCACAGGAGGGAGGGCCAAGACCCAGTACTTC.